Each of the 30 T cell receptor beta chains below was sequenced from the same sample in a study of blood T cells in healthy people across ages (dated by TCRdb to between 2014 and 2016). The library was prepared using 5' RACE. Sequencing was carried out with an Illumina HiSeq 2500. The second PCR ran for roughly 7 to 12 cycles and used a J-beta primer mix along with a sample-barcoded 5' primer. TCRdb ran its own pipeline on the public reads, namely fastp trimming at Q25 and MiXCR clone calling, and kept in-frame beta chains. Under each unique CDR3 protein, matching rows form one entry showing the most common genes and DNA. Here the sample has about 800,000 distinct CDR3 sequences; 46% occur a single time. Approximately 18% of the sample goes to the ten largest clones. Sequencing was carried out using blood. The receptors originated from a man older than 75 in good health.

This chain uses TRBV10-3 with TRBJ2-1; D remains ambiguous. V was shortened by 4 bases and J by 6 bases, with 22 bases between the two germline ends. CDR1 and CDR2 from the germline V gene are ENHRY and SYGVKD. The CDR3 extends over 17 amino acids. CDR3 protein: CAISARADAIITNEQFF. Written as DNA, the CDR3 is TGTGCCATCAGTGCACGGGCGGATGCGATAATTACCAATGAGCAGTTCTTC.

The rearrangement joins TRBV27 to TRBJ2-3, with D unresolved. V dropped 5 bases and J dropped 1 base, with 16 bases sitting between them. Germline V gene sequence: CDR1 MNHEY, CDR2 SMNVEV (reference sequence). The CDR3 sequence is 16 residues long. The DNA for the CDR3 is TGTGCCAGCAGTCGCCTCCCGGAAGATGGCACAGATACGCAGTATTTT. Protein: CASSRLPEDGTDTQYF.

Comment on this clonotype: A much bigger clone sits one base away, suggesting this may be a read error. The genes are TRBV9 and TRBJ2-1, with no clear D. The length of the CDR3 is 15 residues. Trimming cost V 0 bases and J 4 bases, with 11 bases left between them. CDR1 and CDR2 (germline): SGDLS, YYNGEE. The CDR3 sequence is CASSVEANVYNEQFF. The CDR3 region has the DNA TGTGCCAGCAGCGTAGAGGCTAACGTGTACAATGAGCAGTTCTTC.

For this clonotype: A much larger clone lies one base from this, so it may be a read error. The chain is built from TRBV7-8 and TRBJ2-5; D possibly matches TRBD1 or TRBD2 (5 bases each). This CDR3 region has 15 residues. The germline CDR1 and CDR2 sequences are SGHVS and FQNEAQ. The DNA of the CDR3 is TGTGCCGGCAGCGAATGGGGCGAGCGGCAAGAGACCCAGTACTTC. This sequence encodes CAGSEWGERQETQYF.

This clonotype was seen a few times. The rearrangement joins TRBV6-6 to TRBJ1-5; 7 bases are a match to TRBD1. V shed 6 bases, J shed 3 bases, and the junction held 5 bases outside the gene matches. The CDR3 length is 14 residues. Germline lookup yields CDR1 MNHNY and CDR2 SVGAGI (reference sequence). Here the CDR3 DNA reads TGTGCCAGCAGGGAGACAGGGATCAATCAGCCCCAGCATTTT. Translating gives CASRETGINQPQHF.

DNA for the CDR3: TGTGCCAGCAGCGAAGGGGGCTATAGCAATCAGCCCCAGCATTTT. It encodes CASSEGGYSNQPQHF. This chain joins TRBV7-2 and TRBJ1-5, with TRBD1 matching 7 bases. The V segment lost 5 bases and the J segment 0 bases; nucleotides outside the gene matches: 4. Germline lookup yields CDR1 SGHTA and CDR2 FQGNSA. The CDR3 runs to 15 residues.

This clonotype was recorded at least ten times. The chain joins TRBV27 to TRBJ2-2, with D tentatively TRBD2 (5 bases). The germline gives CDR1 MNHEY, CDR2 SMNVEV (reference sequence). The CDR3 is made up of 17 amino acids. V gave up 7 bases and J gave up 1 base, with 19 bases separating them. The CDR3 is CASKLDSTLGNTGELFF. CDR3 nucleotides: TGTGCCAGCAAGTTGGACTCCACACTCGGGAACACCGGGGAGCTGTTTTTT.

This sequence joins TRBV12-3 or TRBV12-4 and TRBJ2-7; D unclear. V dropped 1 base and J dropped 4 bases, with 5 bases sitting between them. The length of the CDR3 is 12 residues. Here the CDR3 reads CASSLVRYEQYF. For the CDR3, the DNA is TGTGCCAGCAGTTTAGTGCGGTACGAGCAGTACTTC.

About this clonotype: This sequence may be a read error, since a much larger clone differs from it by one base. The chain joins TRBV6-5 to TRBJ2-7; D is possibly TRBD2 (6 bases). Germline V gives CDR1 MNHEY, CDR2 SVGAGI. Deletions cut 8 bases from V and 3 bases from J, with 11 bases between. CDR3 length equals 12 residues. This CDR3 reads CASGRGGYEQYF. CDR3 nucleotide sequence: TGTGCCAGCGGACGGGGAGGCTACGAGCAGTACTTC.

At least ten counts were recorded for this clonotype. V is TRBV18 and J is TRBJ1-6; D unresolved. V gave up 3 bases and J gave up 8 bases, with 11 bases separating them. The CDR3 is made up of 14 amino acids. From germline, CDR1 is KGHSH and CDR2 LQKENI. The CDR3, as DNA: TGTGCCAGCTCACCGGCACCAAATGATTCACCCCTCCACTTT. Protein: CASSPAPNDSPLHF.

With respect to this clonotype: The CDR3 does not close with the conserved phenylalanine or tryptophan, likely indicating a read error. The rearrangement uses TRBV12-3 or TRBV12-4 and TRBJ2-1, with D maybe TRBD2 (5 bases). The length of the CDR3 is 15 residues. The V end lost 5 bases, the J end lost 9 bases, and 20 bases lay between the germline ends. For the CDR3, the DNA is TGTGCCAGCAGTACACCTAGAGGGAGAAGCGTTGAGCAGTTCTCC. This sequence encodes CASSTPRGRSVEQFS.

This clonotype was picked up a small number of times. This chain uses TRBV7-3 with TRBJ2-3, with 12 bases aligning to TRBD2. The CDR3 contains 16 residues. Germline V CDR1 and CDR2: SGHTA, FQGTGA. Unmatched junction bases numbered 6, after V lost 5 bases and J lost 3 bases. The CDR3 loop is CASSPPLAGGTDTQYF. The CDR3 nucleotides are TGTGCCAGCAGCCCACCCCTAGCGGGAGGGACAGATACGCAGTATTTT.

V gene TRBV21-1 combines with J gene TRBJ1-4. TRBV21-1 is noted as a pseudogene. The CDR3 sequence is 14 residues long. CDR3 nucleotide sequence: TGTGCCAGCAGCAAAGGATTGCTCAATGAAAAACTGTTTTTT. Its translation: CASSKGLLNEKLFF.

The chain carries TRBV27 and TRBJ2-7; the D gene could be TRBD1 or TRBD2 (5 bases each). The CDR3 sequence is 13 residues long. Trimming stripped 8 bases from V and 3 bases from J, with 14 bases between. Per germline, CDR1 MNHEY and CDR2 SMNVEV (reference sequence). The CDR3 spells CASGREGSYEQYF. In DNA, the CDR3 is TGTGCCAGCGGAAGAGAGGGGAGCTACGAGCAGTACTTC.

V and J are TRBV24-1 and TRBJ1-5; TRBD1 aligns across 8 bases. The trim removed 3 bases at V and 6 bases at J, leaving 9 bases unmatched. The CDR3 runs to 16 residues. CDR1 is KGHDR and CDR2 is SFDVKD in the germline V gene. The CDR3 sequence is CATSDSGQGGFQPQHF. CDR3 nucleotide sequence: TGTGCCACCAGTGATAGTGGACAGGGAGGCTTTCAGCCCCAGCATTTT.

This clonotype appeared a single time. J is TRBJ2-3 and V is TRBV7-2; 10 positions match TRBD2. Losses at the gene ends were 5 bases for V and 4 bases for J; bases not matched to a gene: 12. This CDR3 is built from 17 residues. Germline V CDR1 and CDR2: SGHTA, FQGNSA. CDR3 nucleotides: TGTGCCAGCAGCCCGATCCTAGCGGGAGCTTTGGCAGATACGCAGTATTTT. As protein: CASSPILAGALADTQYF.

This clonotype appeared a single time. The CDR3 loop reads CSVDITGTENTQYF. For the CDR3, the DNA is TGCAGCGTTGACATTACCGGGACGGAAAACACTCAGTACTTC. The V gene is TRBV29-1, the J gene TRBJ2-7; D possibly matches TRBD1 or TRBD2 (5 bases each). From germline, CDR1 is SQVTM and CDR2 ANQGSEA. V lost 3 bases, J lost 10 bases, and 22 bases lay in between. CDR3 length: 14 residues.

In its sample, this clonotype was seen a few times. This chain joins TRBV10-3 and TRBJ2-7; maybe TRBD2 (5 bases). Germline V gene lookup returns CDR1 ENHRY and CDR2 SYGVKD. The CDR3 has 15 residues. The V end was cut by 3 bases, the J end by 1 base, with 13 bases between. CDR3 DNA: TGTGCCATCAGTGATACCGGGATAGGATCCTACGAGCAGTACTTC. This sequence encodes CAISDTGIGSYEQYF.

The gene calls are TRBV6-6 and TRBJ2-7; no clear D gene. Per germline, CDR1 MNHNY and CDR2 SVGAGI (reference sequence). V shed 2 bases and J shed 2 bases, with 7 bases lying between them. The CDR3 runs 13 residues. The CDR3 reads CASSYPQTYEQYF. CDR3 in DNA: TGTGCCAGCAGTTACCCCCAGACCTACGAGCAGTACTTC.

This clonotype was seen only a few times. The chain is built from TRBV20-1 and TRBJ2-1, with TRBD2 matching 8 bases. CDR1 is DFQATT and CDR2 is SNEGSKA in the germline V gene (reference sequence). The V and J ends lost 3 bases and 8 bases, in that order; junction bases with no gene match: 12. There are 15 residues in the CDR3. The CDR3 reads CSASTGTSRIYEQFF. CDR3 nucleotide sequence: TGCAGTGCTAGTACCGGGACTAGTAGAATCTATGAGCAGTTCTTC.

This clonotype has a count of ten or more. This rearrangement joins TRBV29-1 to TRBJ2-5, with D tentatively TRBD1 or TRBD2 (6 bases each). The CDR3 is 16 residues long. The V gene's germline CDR1 is SQVTM and CDR2 ANQGSEA. V lost 0 bases to trimming and J lost 0 bases, with 14 bases between them. The CDR3 protein is CSVEDPGAFYQETQYF. In nucleotides, the CDR3 is TGCAGCGTTGAAGATCCGGGGGCCTTCTACCAAGAGACCCAGTACTTC.

This clonotype has a handful of counts. The V and J genes are TRBV12-3 or TRBV12-4 and TRBJ2-7; D is uncertain. Trimming took off 5 bases at V and 3 bases at J, with 11 bases between the two ends. This CDR3 region has 13 residues. The CDR3 bases are TGTGCCAGCAGTAAGACACCTCTCTACGAGCAGTACTTC. Its translation: CASSKTPLYEQYF.

This clonotype was recorded many times. The chain joins TRBV7-2 to TRBJ2-5, with D hard to call. Germline CDR1 and CDR2: SGHTA and FQGNSA. The CDR3 runs 15 residues. Trimming took 5 bases from V and 0 from J, leaving 13 bases between them. The CDR3 sequence is CASSPKTAYQETQYF. The CDR3 bases are TGTGCCAGCAGCCCAAAGACTGCCTACCAAGAGACCCAGTACTTC.

The chain carries TRBV4-3 and TRBJ2-7; 9 bases line up with TRBD2. Germline V gene data show CDR1 as LGHNA and CDR2 as YSLEER. The V and J ends lost 1 base and 7 bases, in that order; junction bases with no gene match: 8. The CDR3 is 15 residues long. DNA of the CDR3: TGCGCCAGCAGCCAAGGGACTAGCGTCTACAATGAGCAGTACTTC. Its protein product is CASSQGTSVYNEQYF.

This clonotype was counted only a few times. This chain uses TRBV2 with TRBJ2-4; the D gene is possibly TRBD2 (6 bases). Looked up from germline, CDR1 is SNHLY and CDR2 is FYNNEI. CDR3 size: 13 residues. The V end was cut by 1 base, the J end by 15 bases, with 16 bases between. CDR3 DNA: TGTGCCAGCAGTGAAGGCCCCCGGAGGGCTGGGTACTTC. It is translated as CASSEGPRRAGYF.

J is TRBJ1-6 and V is TRBV20-1; D not certain. The CDR3 covers 14 residues. CDR1 is DFQATT, CDR2 SNEGSKA, per germline (reference sequence). Trimming cost V 3 bases and J 6 bases, with 12 bases left between them. CDR3 coding DNA: TGCAGTGCTAGTAAATCGCAGACTAATTCACCCCTCCACTTT. The encoded protein is CSASKSQTNSPLHF.

This CDR3 is CASSLSAGLKDEQYF. The DNA of the CDR3 is TGTGCCAGCAGCTTATCAGCGGGACTCAAGGATGAGCAGTACTTC. The rearrangement links TRBV7-9 to TRBJ2-7; 7 positions match TRBD2. CDR1 is SEHNR, CDR2 FQNEAQ, per germline (reference sequence). CDR3 length: 15 residues. V lost 2 bases to trimming and J lost 7 bases; unmatched junction nucleotides: 11.

This clonotype was seen more than once but under ten times. This chain uses TRBV6-2 or TRBV6-3 with TRBJ2-7; D unresolved. Trimming removed 2 bases from V and 0 bases from J, with 17 bases in between. The germline CDR1 and CDR2 sequences are MNHEY and SVGEGT. This CDR3 is 17 amino acids long. CDR3 protein: CASSYEPGQIPSYEQYF. Written as DNA, the CDR3 is TGTGCCAGCAGTTACGAGCCCGGGCAGATTCCCTCCTACGAGCAGTACTTC.

This clonotype has only a few counts. The CDR3 spells CATQQGAGRPQHF. The CDR3 DNA sequence: TGTGCCACCCAACAGGGGGCCGGTCGGCCCCAGCATTTT. This chain connects TRBV15 to TRBJ1-5, with 9 bases identical to TRBD1. Germline V gene lookup returns CDR1 LNHNV and CDR2 YYDKDF (reference sequence). V lost 8 bases and J lost 9; bases outside the gene matches: 8. The CDR3 consists of 13 residues.

This clonotype has at least ten counts. The chain links TRBV29-1 to TRBJ2-7; TRBD1 is a possible D gene (6 bases). Germline lookup yields CDR1 SQVTM and CDR2 ANQGSEA. The CDR3 is 12 residues long. V gave up 6 bases and J gave up 3 bases, with 12 bases separating them. The CDR3 DNA is TGCAGCGTGGGGACAATGATCTACGAGCAGTACTTC. This sequence encodes CSVGTMIYEQYF.